This TCR beta chain appears in the sequencing data of a study of brain T cells in children with intractable seizures. The time point here: blood from clinic visit 5 months post-surgery; TSC patient then seizure free. Sequencing was limited to surgery cases with top T cell transcript signatures in brain tissue. Before surgery, patients took at least one anti-epileptic drug. Some clones are missing from TCRdb's copy, which holds only in-frame ones; the method was immunoSEQ multiplex PCR. Altogether about 320,000 clones are present, over 90% being singletons, with the ten largest covering 5% to 7%. V was trimmed by 2 bases and J by 11 bases, leaving 16 bases between them. CDR1 and CDR2 (germline): MNHNS, SASEGT. The CDR3 consists of 14 residues.

This receptor was obtained from a boy younger than two with tuberous sclerosis and intractable seizures. Sequences were derived from peripheral blood, sampled less than 6 months after surgery. The rearrangement uses TRBV6-1 and TRBJ1-5; tentative D call: TRBD1 (5 bases). The CDR3 region is CASSELAEFRAQHF. CDR3 in DNA: TGTGCCAGCAGTGAATTGGCAGAGTTCAGGGCCCAGCATTTT.